A selection of T cell receptor beta chains follows, all from one sample in a study of T-cell reconstitution after alpha-beta-depleted transplantation in children. TCRdb used MiXCR to reprocess the PCR reads, holding one entry per CDR3 protein. The repertoire includes about 590,000 distinct CDR3 sequences, under 15% of them detected once, and around 2% sits in the top ten. The input for sequencing was PBMCs, mostly from graft donor cells, taken 360 days after TCRalphabeta/CD19-depleted stem cell transplant. All receptors derive from a male patient aged 5 to 17 who had a stem cell transplant for acute myeloid leukemia, so the T cells may come from the graft donor. CDR3s include the opening cysteine and the closing phenylalanine or tryptophan. D genes are given only for firm matches.

>NA|TRBV20-1|TRBJ1-5
CSAPQGNNQPQHF
>TRBD2|TRBV30|TRBJ2-3
CAWSVERDIAGTDTQYF
>TRBD2|TRBV11-2|TRBJ2-2
CASSFGLASNTGELFF
>NA|TRBV5-1|TRBJ1-1
CASSLVQSNTEAFF
>TRBD1|TRBV28|TRBJ2-1
CASSSGTGGFLKRQFF
>NA|TRBV29-1|TRBJ2-5
CSVTGGDRSQETQYF
>TRBD1|TRBV29-1|TRBJ2-1
CSGDRVRDNEQFF
>TRBD2|TRBV20-1|TRBJ2-1
CSARGGLAGGNEQFF
>NA|TRBV18|TRBJ2-7
CASSPTSGGTTHYEQYF
>NA|TRBV11-2|TRBJ2-2
CASSLRGREMSNTGELFF
>NA|TRBV11-1|TRBJ2-1
CASSLALSRGRSSYNEQFF
>TRBD2|TRBV7-8|TRBJ2-7
CASSLERGTTYEQYF
>NA|TRBV20-1|TRBJ2-3
CSASAGAYTDTQYF
>NA|TRBV6-2/TRBV6-3|TRBJ2-5
CASSLNLRQGRETQYF
>NA|TRBV12-3/TRBV12-4|TRBJ2-1
CASNARTPGSYNEQFF
>NA|TRBV28|TRBJ2-7
CASSSLTGPRERYEQYF
>TRBD2|TRBV5-1|TRBJ2-3
CASRPGGPDTQYF
>TRBD1|TRBV5-1|TRBJ2-7
CASSLFRQGAAYEQYF
>TRBD1|TRBV6-5|TRBJ2-2
CASSYRGPYGTGELFF
>NA|TRBV7-3|TRBJ2-3
CASSLTRPPTDTQYF
>NA|TRBV7-2|TRBJ1-1
CASSVHDRANTEAFF
>NA|TRBV21-1|TRBJ2-1
CACSLQLAGDAYNEQFF
>TRBD1|TRBV6-1|TRBJ2-7
CASSRGTDPAYEQYF
>NA|TRBV12-3/TRBV12-4|TRBJ2-6
CASSPGPIVGANVLTF